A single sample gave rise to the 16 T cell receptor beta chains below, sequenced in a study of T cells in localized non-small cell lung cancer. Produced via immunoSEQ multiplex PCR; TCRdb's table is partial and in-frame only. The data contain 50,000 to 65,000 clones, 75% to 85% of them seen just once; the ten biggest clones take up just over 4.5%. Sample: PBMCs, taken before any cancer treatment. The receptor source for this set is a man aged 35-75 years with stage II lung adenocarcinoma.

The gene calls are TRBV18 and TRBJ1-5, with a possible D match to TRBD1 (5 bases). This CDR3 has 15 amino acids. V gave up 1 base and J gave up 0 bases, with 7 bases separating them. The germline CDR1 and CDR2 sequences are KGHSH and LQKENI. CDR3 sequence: CASSPRQSSNQPQHF. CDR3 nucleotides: TGTGCCAGCTCACCACGACAGTCTAGCAATCAGCCCCAGCATTTT.

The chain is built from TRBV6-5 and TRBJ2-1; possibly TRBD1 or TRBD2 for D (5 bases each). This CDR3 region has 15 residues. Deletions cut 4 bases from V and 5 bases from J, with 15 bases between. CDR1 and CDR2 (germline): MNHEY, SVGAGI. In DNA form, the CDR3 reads TGTGCCAGCAGTTTCCCCGGGGCAGCTCACAATGAGCAGTTCTTC. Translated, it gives CASSFPGAAHNEQFF.

The CDR3 reads CSARRDTQYF. The CDR3 coding sequence is TGCAGTGCTAGGAGAGATACGCAGTATTTT. The chain joins TRBV20-1 to TRBJ2-3; D is uncertain. The CDR3 spans 10 residues. V gave up 3 bases and J gave up 5 bases, with 3 bases separating them. CDR1 DFQATT and CDR2 SNEGSKA come from the germline V gene (reference sequence).

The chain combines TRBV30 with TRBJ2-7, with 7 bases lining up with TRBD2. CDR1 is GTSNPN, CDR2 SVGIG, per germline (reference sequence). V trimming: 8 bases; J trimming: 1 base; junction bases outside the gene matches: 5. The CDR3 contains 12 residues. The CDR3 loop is CAGGGKSYEQYF. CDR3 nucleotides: TGTGCCGGGGGAGGGAAATCCTACGAGCAGTACTTC.

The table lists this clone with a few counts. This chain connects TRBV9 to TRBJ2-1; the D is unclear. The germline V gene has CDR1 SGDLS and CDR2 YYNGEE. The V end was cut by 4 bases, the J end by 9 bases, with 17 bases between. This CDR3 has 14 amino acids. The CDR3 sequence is CASSPGGAGIEQFF. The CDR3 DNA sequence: TGTGCCAGCAGCCCGGGCGGAGCAGGTATTGAGCAGTTCTTC.

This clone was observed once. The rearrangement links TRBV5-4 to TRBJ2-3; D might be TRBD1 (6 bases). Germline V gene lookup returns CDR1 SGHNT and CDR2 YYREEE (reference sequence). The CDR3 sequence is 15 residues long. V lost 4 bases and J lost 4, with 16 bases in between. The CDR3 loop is CASSTRGGVADTQYF. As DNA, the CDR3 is TGTGCCAGCAGCACTCGAGGGGGTGTCGCAGATACGCAGTATTTT.

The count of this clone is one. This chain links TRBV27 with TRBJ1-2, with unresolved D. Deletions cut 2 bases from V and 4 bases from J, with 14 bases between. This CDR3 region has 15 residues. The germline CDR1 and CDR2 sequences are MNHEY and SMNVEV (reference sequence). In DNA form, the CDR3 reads TGTGCCAGCAGTTTAGACTGGAGTTCGATCTATGGCTACACCTTC. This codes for CASSLDWSSIYGYTF.

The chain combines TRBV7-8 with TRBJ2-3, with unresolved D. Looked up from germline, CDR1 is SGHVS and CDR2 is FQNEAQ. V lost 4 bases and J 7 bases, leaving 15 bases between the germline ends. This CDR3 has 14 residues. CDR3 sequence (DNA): TGTGCCAGCAGCTCTAGGGCGTCATGGAATACGCAGTATTTT. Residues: CASSSRASWNTQYF.

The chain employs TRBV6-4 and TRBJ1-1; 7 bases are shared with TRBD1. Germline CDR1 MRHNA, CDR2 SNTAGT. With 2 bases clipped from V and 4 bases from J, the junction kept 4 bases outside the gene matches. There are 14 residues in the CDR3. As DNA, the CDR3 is TGTGCCAGCAGTGACAGCAACAGGGGCACTGAAGCTTTCTTT. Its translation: CASSDSNRGTEAFF.

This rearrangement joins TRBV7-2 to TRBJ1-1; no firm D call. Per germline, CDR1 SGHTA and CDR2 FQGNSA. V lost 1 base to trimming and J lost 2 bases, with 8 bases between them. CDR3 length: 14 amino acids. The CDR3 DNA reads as TGTGCCAGCAGCTTAGGAACGGTAAACACTGAAGCTTTCTTT. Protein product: CASSLGTVNTEAFF.

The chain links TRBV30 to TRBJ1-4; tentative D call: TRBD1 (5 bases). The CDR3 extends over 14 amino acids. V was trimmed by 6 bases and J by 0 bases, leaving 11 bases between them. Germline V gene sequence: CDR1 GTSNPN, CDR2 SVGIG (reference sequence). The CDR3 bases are TGTGCCTGCACGGTGGGGGCAACTAATGAAAAACTGTTTTTT. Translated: CACTVGATNEKLFF.

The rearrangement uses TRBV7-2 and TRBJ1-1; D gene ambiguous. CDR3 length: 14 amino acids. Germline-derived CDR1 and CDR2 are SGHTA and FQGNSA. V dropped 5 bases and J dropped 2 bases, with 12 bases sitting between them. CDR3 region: CASSRPGANTEAFF. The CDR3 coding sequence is TGTGCCAGCAGCCGCCCCGGAGCTAACACTGAAGCTTTCTTT.

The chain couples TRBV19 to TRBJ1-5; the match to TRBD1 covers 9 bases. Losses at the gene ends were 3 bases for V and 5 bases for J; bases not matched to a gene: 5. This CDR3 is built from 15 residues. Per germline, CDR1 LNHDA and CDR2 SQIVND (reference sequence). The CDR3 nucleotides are TGTGCCAGTAGTATTGGACAGGGGATGTATCAGCCCCAGCATTTT. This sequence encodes CASSIGQGMYQPQHF.

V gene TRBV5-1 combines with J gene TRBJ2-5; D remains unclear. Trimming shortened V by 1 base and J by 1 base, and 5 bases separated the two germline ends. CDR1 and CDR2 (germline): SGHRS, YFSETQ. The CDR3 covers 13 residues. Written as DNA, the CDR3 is TGCGCCAGCAGCTTGACAGCCCAAGAGACCCAGTACTTC. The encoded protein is CASSLTAQETQYF.

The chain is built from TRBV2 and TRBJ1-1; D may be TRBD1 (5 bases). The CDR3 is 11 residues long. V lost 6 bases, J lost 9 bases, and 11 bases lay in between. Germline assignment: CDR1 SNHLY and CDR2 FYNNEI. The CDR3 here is CASSSGTKAFF. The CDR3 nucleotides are TGTGCCAGCAGCTCGGGGACTAAAGCTTTCTTT.

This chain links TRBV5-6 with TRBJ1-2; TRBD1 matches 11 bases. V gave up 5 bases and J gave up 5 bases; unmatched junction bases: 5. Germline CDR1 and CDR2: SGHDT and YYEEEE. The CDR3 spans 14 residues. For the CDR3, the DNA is TGTGCCAGCAGGCCGGGACAGGGGGGATATGGCTACACCTTC. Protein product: CASRPGQGGYGYTF.